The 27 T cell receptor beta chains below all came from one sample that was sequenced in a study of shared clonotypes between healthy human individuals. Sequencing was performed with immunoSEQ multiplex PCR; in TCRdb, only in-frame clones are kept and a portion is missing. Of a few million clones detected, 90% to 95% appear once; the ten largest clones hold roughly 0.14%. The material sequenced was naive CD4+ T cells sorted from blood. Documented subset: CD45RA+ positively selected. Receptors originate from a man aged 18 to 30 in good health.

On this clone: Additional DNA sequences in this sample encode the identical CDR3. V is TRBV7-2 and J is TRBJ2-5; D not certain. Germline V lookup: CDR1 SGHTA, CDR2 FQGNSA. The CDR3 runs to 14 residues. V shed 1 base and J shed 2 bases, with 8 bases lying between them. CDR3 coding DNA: TGTGCCAGCAGCTTAGGGCGGAGACAAGAGACCCAGTACTTC. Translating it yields CASSLGRRQETQYF. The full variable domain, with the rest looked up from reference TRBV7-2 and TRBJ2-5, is GAGVSQSPSNKVTEKGKDVELRCDPISGHTALYWYRQSLGQGLEFLIYFQGNSAPDKSGLPSDRFSAERTGGSVSTLTIQRTQQEDSAVYLCASSLGRRQETQYFGPGTRLLVL.

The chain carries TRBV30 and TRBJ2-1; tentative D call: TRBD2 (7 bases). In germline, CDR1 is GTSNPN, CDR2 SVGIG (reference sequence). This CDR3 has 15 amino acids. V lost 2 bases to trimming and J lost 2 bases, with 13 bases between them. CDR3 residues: CAWSPGGGPYNEQFF. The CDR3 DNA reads TGTGCCTGGAGTCCCGGCGGGGGCCCCTACAATGAGCAGTTCTTC.

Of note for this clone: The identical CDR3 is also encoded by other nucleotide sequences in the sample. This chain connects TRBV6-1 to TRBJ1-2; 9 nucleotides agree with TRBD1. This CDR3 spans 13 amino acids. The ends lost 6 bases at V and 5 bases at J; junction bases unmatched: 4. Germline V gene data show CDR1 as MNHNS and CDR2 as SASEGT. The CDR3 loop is CASSRDREYGYTF. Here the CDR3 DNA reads TGTGCCAGCAGCCGGGACAGGGAGTATGGCTACACCTTC.

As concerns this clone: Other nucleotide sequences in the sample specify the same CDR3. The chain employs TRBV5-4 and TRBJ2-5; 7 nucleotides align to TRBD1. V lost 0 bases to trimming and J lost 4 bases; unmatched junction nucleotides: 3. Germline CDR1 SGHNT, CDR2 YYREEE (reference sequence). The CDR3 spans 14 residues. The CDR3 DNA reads TGTGCCAGCAGCTTGGCAGGGGGATTAGAGACCCAGTACTTC. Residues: CASSLAGGLETQYF.

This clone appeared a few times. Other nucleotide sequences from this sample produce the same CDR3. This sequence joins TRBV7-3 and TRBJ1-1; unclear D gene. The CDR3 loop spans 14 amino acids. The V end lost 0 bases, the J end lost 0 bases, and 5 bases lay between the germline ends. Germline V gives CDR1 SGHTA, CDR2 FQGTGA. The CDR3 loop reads CASSLTGLNTEAFF. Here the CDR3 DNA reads TGTGCCAGCAGCTTAACTGGGTTGAACACTGAAGCTTTCTTT.

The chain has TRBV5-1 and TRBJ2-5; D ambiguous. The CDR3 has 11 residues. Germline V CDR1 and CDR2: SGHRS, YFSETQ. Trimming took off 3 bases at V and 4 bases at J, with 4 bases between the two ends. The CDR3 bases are TGCGCCAGCAGCTATGGAGAGACCCAGTACTTC. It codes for CASSYGETQYF. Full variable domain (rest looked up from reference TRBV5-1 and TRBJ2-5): KAGVTQTPRYLIKTRGQQVTLSCSPISGHRSVSWYQQTPGQGLQFLFEYFSETQRNKGNFPGRFSGRQFSNSRSEMNVSTLELGDSALYLCASSYGETQYFGPGTRLLVL.

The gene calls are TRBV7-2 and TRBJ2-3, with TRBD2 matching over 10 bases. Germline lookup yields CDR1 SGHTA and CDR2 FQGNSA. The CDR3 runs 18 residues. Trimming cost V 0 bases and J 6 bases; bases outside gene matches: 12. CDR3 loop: CASSLAGTSGAGWDTQYF. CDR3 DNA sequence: TGTGCCAGCAGCTTAGCCGGAACTAGCGGGGCGGGGTGGGATACGCAGTATTTT.

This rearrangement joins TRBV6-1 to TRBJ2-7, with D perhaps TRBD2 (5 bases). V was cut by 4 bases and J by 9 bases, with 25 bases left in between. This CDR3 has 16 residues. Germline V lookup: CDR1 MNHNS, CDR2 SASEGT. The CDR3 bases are TGTGCCAGCAGTGCACTAGGTGGGCAGTGGGATACTGGGCAGTACTTC. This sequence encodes CASSALGGQWDTGQYF.

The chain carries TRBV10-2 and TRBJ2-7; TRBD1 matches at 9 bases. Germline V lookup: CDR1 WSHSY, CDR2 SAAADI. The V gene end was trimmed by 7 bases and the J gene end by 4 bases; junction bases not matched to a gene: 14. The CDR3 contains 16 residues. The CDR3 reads CASIPPDRGLGYEQYF. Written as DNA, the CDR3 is TGCGCCAGCATTCCGCCCGACAGGGGGTTGGGGTACGAGCAGTACTTC.

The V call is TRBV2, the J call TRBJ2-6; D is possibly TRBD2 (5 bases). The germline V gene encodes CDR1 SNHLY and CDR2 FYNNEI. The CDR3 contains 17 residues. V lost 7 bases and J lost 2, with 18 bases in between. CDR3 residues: CASKTGSLTPGANVLTF. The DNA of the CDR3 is TGTGCCAGCAAAACGGGATCTTTGACTCCTGGGGCCAACGTCCTGACTTTC.

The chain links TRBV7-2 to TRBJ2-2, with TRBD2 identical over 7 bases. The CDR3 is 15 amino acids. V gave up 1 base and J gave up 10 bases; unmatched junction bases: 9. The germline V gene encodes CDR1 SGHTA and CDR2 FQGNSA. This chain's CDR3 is CASSLGGTTFAELFF. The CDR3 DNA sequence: TGTGCCAGCAGCTTAGGGGGGACTACATTTGCGGAGCTGTTTTTT.

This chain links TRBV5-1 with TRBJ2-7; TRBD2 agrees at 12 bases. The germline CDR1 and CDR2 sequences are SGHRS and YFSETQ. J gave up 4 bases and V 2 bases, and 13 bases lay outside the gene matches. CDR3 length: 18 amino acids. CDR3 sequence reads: CASSLIGLAGGPDYEQYF. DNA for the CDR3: TGCGCCAGCAGCTTAATTGGGCTAGCGGGAGGGCCCGATTACGAGCAGTACTTC.

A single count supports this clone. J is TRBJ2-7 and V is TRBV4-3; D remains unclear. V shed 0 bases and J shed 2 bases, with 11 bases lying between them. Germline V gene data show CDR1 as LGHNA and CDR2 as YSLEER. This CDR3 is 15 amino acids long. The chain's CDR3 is CASSQDLTVPYEQYF. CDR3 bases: TGCGCCAGCAGCCAAGACCTGACTGTCCCCTACGAGCAGTACTTC.

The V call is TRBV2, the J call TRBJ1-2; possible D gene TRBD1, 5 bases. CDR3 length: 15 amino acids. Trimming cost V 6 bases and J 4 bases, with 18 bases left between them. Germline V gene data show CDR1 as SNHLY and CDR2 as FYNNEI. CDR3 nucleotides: TGTGCCAGCAGCGGCCCCCGGGGGGAATCCTATGGCTACACCTTC. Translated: CASSGPRGESYGYTF.

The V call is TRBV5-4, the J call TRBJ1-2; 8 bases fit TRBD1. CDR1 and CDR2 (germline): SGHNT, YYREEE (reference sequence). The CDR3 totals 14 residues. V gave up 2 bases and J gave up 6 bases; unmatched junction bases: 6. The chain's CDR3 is CASSLETGGHGYTF. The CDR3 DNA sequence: TGTGCCAGCAGCTTAGAAACAGGGGGACATGGCTACACCTTC.

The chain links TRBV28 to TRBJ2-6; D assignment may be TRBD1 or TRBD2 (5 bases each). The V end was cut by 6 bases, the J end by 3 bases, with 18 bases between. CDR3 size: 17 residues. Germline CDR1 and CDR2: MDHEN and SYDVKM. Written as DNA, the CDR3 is TGTGCCAGCAGCGAAAATTGGGGGTGGTTTGGGGCCAACGTCCTGACTTTC. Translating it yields CASSENWGWFGANVLTF.

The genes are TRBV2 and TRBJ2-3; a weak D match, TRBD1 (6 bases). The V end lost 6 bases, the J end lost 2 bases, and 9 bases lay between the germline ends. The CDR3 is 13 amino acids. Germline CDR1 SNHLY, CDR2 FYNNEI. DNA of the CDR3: TGTGCCAGCAGAACAGGGCTCACAGATACGCAGTATTTT. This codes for CASRTGLTDTQYF.

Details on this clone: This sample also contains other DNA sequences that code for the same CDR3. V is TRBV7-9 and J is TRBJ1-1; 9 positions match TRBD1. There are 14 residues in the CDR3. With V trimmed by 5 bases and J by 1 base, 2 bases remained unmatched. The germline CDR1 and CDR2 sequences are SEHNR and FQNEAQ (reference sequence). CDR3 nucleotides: TGTGCCAGCAGCCTGGGACAGGGGAACACTGAAGCTTTCTTT. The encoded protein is CASSLGQGNTEAFF.

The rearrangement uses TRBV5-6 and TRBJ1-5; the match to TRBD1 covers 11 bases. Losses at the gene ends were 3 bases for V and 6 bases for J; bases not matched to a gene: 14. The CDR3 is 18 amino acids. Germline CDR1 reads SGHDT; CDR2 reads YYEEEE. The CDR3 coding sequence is TGTGCCAGCAGCTCCGGGACAGGGGGTAGGCGGACGGGTCAGCCCCAGCATTTT. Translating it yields CASSSGTGGRRTGQPQHF. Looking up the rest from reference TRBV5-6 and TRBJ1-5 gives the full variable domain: DAGVTQSPTHLIKTRGQQVTLRCSPKSGHDTVSWYQQALGQGPQFIFQYYEEEERQRGNFPDRFSGHQFPNYSSELNVNALLLGDSALYLCASSSGTGGRRTGQPQHFGDGTRLSIL.

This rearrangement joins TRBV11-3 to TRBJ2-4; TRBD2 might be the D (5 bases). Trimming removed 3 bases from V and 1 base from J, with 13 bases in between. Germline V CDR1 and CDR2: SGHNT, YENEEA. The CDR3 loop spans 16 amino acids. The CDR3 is CASSFRDGDAKNIQYF. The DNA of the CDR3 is TGTGCCAGCAGCTTCCGAGACGGGGATGCCAAAAACATTCAGTACTTC.

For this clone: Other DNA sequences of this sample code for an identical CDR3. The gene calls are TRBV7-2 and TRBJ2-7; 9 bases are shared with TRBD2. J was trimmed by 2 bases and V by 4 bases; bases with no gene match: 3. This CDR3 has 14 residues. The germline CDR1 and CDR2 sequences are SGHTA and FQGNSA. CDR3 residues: CASSSGLAPYEQYF. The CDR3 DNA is TGTGCCAGCAGCTCGGGACTAGCTCCCTACGAGCAGTACTTC.

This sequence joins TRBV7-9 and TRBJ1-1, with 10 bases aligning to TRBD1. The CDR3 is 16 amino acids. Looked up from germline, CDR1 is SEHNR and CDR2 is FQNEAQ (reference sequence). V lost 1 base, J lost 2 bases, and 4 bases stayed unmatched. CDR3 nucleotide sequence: TGTGCCAGCAGCTTAGGGGACAGGGGAACTAACACTGAAGCTTTCTTT. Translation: CASSLGDRGTNTEAFF.

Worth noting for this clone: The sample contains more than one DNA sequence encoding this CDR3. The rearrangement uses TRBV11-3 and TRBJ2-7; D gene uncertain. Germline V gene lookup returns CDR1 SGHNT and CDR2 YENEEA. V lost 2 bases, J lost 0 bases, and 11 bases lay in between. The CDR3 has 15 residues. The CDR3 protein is CASSLSGGSSYEQYF. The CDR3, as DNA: TGTGCCAGCAGCTTAAGTGGCGGAAGCTCCTACGAGCAGTACTTC.

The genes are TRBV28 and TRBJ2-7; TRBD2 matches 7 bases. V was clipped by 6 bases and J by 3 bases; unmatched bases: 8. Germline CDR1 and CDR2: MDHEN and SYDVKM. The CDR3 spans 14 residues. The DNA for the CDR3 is TGTGCCAGCAGCCCTGCTAGCGGTCTCTACGAGCAGTACTTC. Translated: CASSPASGLYEQYF.

In DNA, the CDR3 is TGTGCCAGCAGCTTAGACACAGGGTGGGAGACCCAGTACTTC. Protein sequence: CASSLDTGWETQYF. The V call is TRBV7-2, the J call TRBJ2-5; a weak D match, TRBD1 (6 bases). V dropped 1 base and J dropped 5 bases, with 11 bases sitting between them. The length of the CDR3 is 14 residues. Per germline, CDR1 SGHTA and CDR2 FQGNSA.

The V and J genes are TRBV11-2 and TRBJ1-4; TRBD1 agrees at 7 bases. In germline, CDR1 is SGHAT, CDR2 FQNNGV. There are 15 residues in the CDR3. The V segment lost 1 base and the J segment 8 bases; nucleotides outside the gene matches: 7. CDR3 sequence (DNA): TGTGCCAGCAGCTTAGGAAGACAGGGAAGAGAAAAACTGTTTTTT. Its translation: CASSLGRQGREKLFF.

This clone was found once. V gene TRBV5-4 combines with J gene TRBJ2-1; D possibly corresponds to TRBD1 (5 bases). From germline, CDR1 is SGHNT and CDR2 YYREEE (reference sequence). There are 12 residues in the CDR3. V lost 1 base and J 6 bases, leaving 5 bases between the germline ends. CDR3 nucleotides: TGTGCCAGCAGCTTGCAGGGCAATGAGCAGTTCTTC. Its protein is CASSLQGNEQFF.